The 30 T cell receptor beta chains given below trace back to one sample, sequenced in a study of early T cells in non-severe SARS-CoV-2 infection (dated by TCRdb to the early 2020s). Libraries were built with 5' RACE. TCRdb lists the instrument as NextSeq 500. TCRdb's own reprocessing of the public reads used fastp at Q25 and MiXCR and kept productive beta chains. Each record represents a unique CDR3 protein, reported with the most common genes and DNA among its rows. The sample yields tens of thousands of distinct CDR3 sequences; about 14% were counted once. The ten largest clones capture approximately 3.8% of the sample. Sequencing used whole blood, obtained at baseline. The receptors derive from an adult who was a healthcare worker with PCR-confirmed SARS-CoV-2 infection or an uninfected control (not recorded which).

This chain links TRBV5-4 with TRBJ1-2; 7 nucleotides match TRBD1. Germline CDR1 SGHNT, CDR2 YYREEE (reference sequence). This CDR3 contains 13 residues. The trim removed 4 bases at V and 6 bases at J, leaving 6 bases unmatched. The CDR3 DNA is TGTGCCAGCAGCCCAGGGGGGGATGATGGCTACACCTTC. This translates into CASSPGGDDGYTF.

There are a few counts of this clonotype. The chain carries TRBV5-1 and TRBJ2-6; D might be TRBD1 (6 bases). This CDR3 is 17 amino acids long. V was pared by 4 bases and J by 0 bases, with 14 bases between. CDR1 is SGHRS and CDR2 is YFSETQ in the germline V gene. CDR3 residues: CASSPRQAGSGANVLTF. The CDR3 coding sequence is TGCGCCAGCAGCCCGAGACAGGCCGGCTCTGGGGCCAACGTCCTGACTTTC.

The chain carries TRBV20-1 and TRBJ1-1; D unclear. The CDR3 consists of 13 residues. The germline CDR1 and CDR2 sequences are DFQATT and SNEGSKA (reference sequence). Deletions cut 6 bases from V and 2 bases from J, with 13 bases between. The CDR3 DNA is TGCAGTGCCCCGACAAGAAGAAACACTGAAGCTTTCTTT. The encoded protein is CSAPTRRNTEAFF.

Ten or more counts support this clonotype. V and J are TRBV29-1 and TRBJ2-6; D might be TRBD1 (6 bases). Germline V CDR1 and CDR2: SQVTM, ANQGSEA. This CDR3 has 16 amino acids. V lost 4 bases and J lost 0, with 13 bases in between. CDR3 loop: CSVAQGSLSGANVLTF. The DNA of the CDR3 is TGCAGCGTTGCTCAGGGGTCCCTCTCTGGGGCCAACGTCCTGACTTTC.

This clonotype was detected many times. The chain recombines TRBV18 with TRBJ2-1, with a weak D call TRBD1 (7 bases). The V gene lost 0 bases and the J gene lost 10 bases, with 19 bases spanning the gap. CDR1 KGHSH and CDR2 LQKENI come from the germline V gene. CDR3 length equals 16 residues. DNA of the CDR3: TGTGCCAGCTCACCACCGGGCGGGGACAGACGGGGGGAGCAGTTCTTC. The encoded protein is CASSPPGGDRRGEQFF. The full variable domain, rest sourced from reference TRBV18 and TRBJ2-1, is NAGVMQNPRHLVRRRGQEARLRCSPMKGHSHVYWYRQLPEEGLKFMVYLQKENIIDESGMPKERFSAEFPKEGPSILRIQQVVRGDSAAYFCASSPPGGDRRGEQFFGPGTRLTVL.

This clonotype was observed at least ten times. The chain joins TRBV7-6 to TRBJ2-3; tentative D call: TRBD2 (6 bases). CDR1 is SGHVS and CDR2 is FNYEAQ in the germline V gene. The CDR3 has 15 amino acids. V was clipped by 5 bases and J by 5 bases, with 17 bases between them. The CDR3 DNA sequence: TGTGCCAGCAGCCCCTTGGCGGGATCCGGAGATACGCAGTATTTT. Its translation is CASSPLAGSGDTQYF.

The chain combines TRBV10-2 with TRBJ2-1, with 8 bases fitting TRBD2. The length of the CDR3 is 15 residues. Germline V lookup: CDR1 WSHSY, CDR2 SAAADI. V lost 7 bases to trimming and J lost 7 bases; unmatched junction nucleotides: 12. Here the CDR3 DNA reads TGCGCCAGCAAGGGGAAGCAGCGGGAGTTAAATGAGCAGTTCTTC. Amino acids: CASKGKQRELNEQFF.

Ten or more counts support this clonotype. V usage is TRBV20-1 and J usage is TRBJ2-7, with D perhaps matching TRBD2 (5 bases). Germline lookup yields CDR1 DFQATT and CDR2 SNEGSKA (reference sequence). This CDR3 region has 12 residues. The CDR3, as DNA: TGCAGGGGCGAGCGGTACTACTACGAGCAGTACTTC. As protein: CRGERYYYEQYF.

The chain carries TRBV12-3 or TRBV12-4 and TRBJ2-3, with a weak D call TRBD2 (5 bases). With 7 bases removed from V and 0 bases from J, the gap between germline ends came to 14 bases. This CDR3 is built from 15 residues. The CDR3 loop reads CASTPSGTSTDTQYF. In nucleotides, the CDR3 is TGTGCCAGCACCCCAAGCGGTACTAGCACAGATACGCAGTATTTT.

The table lists this clonotype with many counts. J is TRBJ2-2 and V is TRBV7-2; 7 nucleotides agree with TRBD1. Germline lookup yields CDR1 SGHTA and CDR2 FQGNSA. CDR3 length: 15 amino acids. Germline trimming cut 5 bases from V and 1 base from J; bases unmatched to any gene: 4. The CDR3 spells CASSQRTGNTGELFF. The CDR3 nucleotides are TGTGCCAGCAGCCAGCGGACAGGGAACACCGGGGAGCTGTTTTTT.

This clonotype has just a few counts. The chain uses TRBV18 and TRBJ2-2; D is possibly TRBD2 (6 bases). V was trimmed by 5 bases and J by 0 bases, leaving 10 bases between them. The CDR3 loop spans 15 amino acids. The germline CDR1 and CDR2 sequences are KGHSH and LQKENI. CDR3 DNA sequence: TGTGCCAGCTCATGGGACTCCTCGAACACCGGGGAGCTGTTTTTT. Translating gives CASSWDSSNTGELFF.

The V call is TRBV7-3, the J call TRBJ2-3; D may be TRBD2 (6 bases). Trimming took off 5 bases at V and 0 bases at J, with 12 bases between the two ends. The CDR3 sequence is 15 residues long. Germline V gene sequence: CDR1 SGHTA, CDR2 FQGTGA. In nucleotides, the CDR3 is TGTGCCAGCAGCCCCCGGAGCGGGAGCACAGATACGCAGTATTTT. As protein: CASSPRSGSTDTQYF.

The V and J genes are TRBV7-2 and TRBJ2-2; possibly TRBD2 for D (5 bases). The CDR3 covers 16 residues. Per germline, CDR1 SGHTA and CDR2 FQGNSA. Trimming stripped 5 bases from V and 1 base from J, with 14 bases between. CDR3 DNA: TGTGCCAGCAGCCAGCGGCCCCCGGGGAACACCGGGGAGCTGTTTTTT. Protein sequence: CASSQRPPGNTGELFF.

This clonotype appeared a single time. At one of its ends the junction is not consistent with the germline gene, which may arise from a read error. The chain combines TRBV12-3 or TRBV12-4 with TRBJ1-3; D gene ambiguous. The CDR3 is 12 residues long. CDR3: CASSSSENTIYF. DNA of the CDR3: TGTGCCAGTAGCTCCTCTGAAAACACCATATATTTT.

This clonotype was detected a few times. The genes are TRBV20-1 and TRBJ2-3; 10 positions match TRBD2. V was pared by 0 bases and J by 2 bases, with 5 bases of the junction left unmatched. The V gene's germline CDR1 is DFQATT and CDR2 SNEGSKA (reference sequence). This CDR3 comprises 16 residues. The CDR3 nucleotides are TGCAGTGCTAGAGAACCGCTAGCGGGGGACACAGATACGCAGTATTTT. This gives the protein CSAREPLAGDTDTQYF.

This clonotype came up many times. The rearrangement joins TRBV20-1 to TRBJ2-4; 7 positions agree with TRBD1. CDR1 is DFQATT and CDR2 is SNEGSKA in the germline V gene (reference sequence). V trimming: 6 bases; J trimming: 0 bases; junction bases outside the gene matches: 5. CDR3 length equals 14 residues. CDR3 in amino acids: CSAMTGLAKNIQYF. The CDR3 DNA sequence: TGCAGTGCGATGACAGGGTTAGCCAAAAACATTCAGTACTTC.

Ten or more counts support this clonotype. CDR3 in DNA: TGCGCCAGCAGCCCCCGAGGGGGCTCCTACGAGCAGTACTTC. Its translation is CASSPRGGSYEQYF. This rearrangement joins TRBV5-1 to TRBJ2-7; perhaps TRBD1 as D (6 bases). The germline V and J ends were trimmed by 4 bases and 0 bases, with 11 bases remaining between them. CDR1 SGHRS and CDR2 YFSETQ come from the germline V gene. The CDR3 runs 14 residues.

This clonotype has a count of ten or more. V and J are TRBV3-1 and TRBJ2-1, with TRBD1 identical over 11 bases. The CDR3 is 16 residues long. CDR1 and CDR2 (germline): LGHDT, YNNKEL (reference sequence). The J segment lost 7 bases and the V segment lost 0 bases, leaving 5 bases of the junction unmatched. The CDR3 nucleotides read TGTGCCAGCAGCCAAGATGCAGGACAGGGGGCGAATGAGCAGTTCTTC. It encodes CASSQDAGQGANEQFF.

The chain couples TRBV19 to TRBJ1-5; D may be TRBD1 (6 bases). V was cut by 6 bases and J by 3 bases, with 15 bases left in between. Germline V gene data show CDR1 as LNHDA and CDR2 as SQIVND (reference sequence). The CDR3 loop spans 15 amino acids. CDR3 coding DNA: TGTGCCAGTAGGGACCGGGACAACTTCAATCAGCCCCAGCATTTT. It encodes CASRDRDNFNQPQHF.

This clonotype showed up just a few times. The chain combines TRBV9 with TRBJ2-3, with 7 bases that match TRBD2. V trimming: 0 bases; J trimming: 3 bases; junction bases outside the gene matches: 4. The germline gives CDR1 SGDLS, CDR2 YYNGEE. The CDR3 length is 15 residues. CDR3 coding DNA: TGTGCCAGCAGCGTAGTAGGCGGGAGAACAGATACGCAGTATTTT. This gives the protein CASSVVGGRTDTQYF.

The chain is built from TRBV4-2 and TRBJ2-5; a possible D gene is TRBD2 (5 bases). The V and J ends lost 0 bases and 5 bases respectively, with 10 bases between them. The CDR3 extends over 14 amino acids. The V gene's germline CDR1 is LGHNA and CDR2 YNFKEQ. CDR3: CASSQDPEGETQYF. The CDR3 DNA reads TGTGCCAGCAGCCAAGATCCCGAGGGCGAGACCCAGTACTTC.

A few counts support this clonotype. CDR3 bases: TGTGCCAGCAGCTCGAGGACAGGGAGCATGGATACGCAGTATTTT. As protein: CASSSRTGSMDTQYF. The genes are TRBV5-5 and TRBJ2-3, with 8 bases that match TRBD1. CDR3 length equals 15 residues. J lost 6 bases, V lost 3 bases, and 9 bases had no gene match. Per germline, CDR1 SGHKS and CDR2 YYEKEE (reference sequence).

This clonotype was detected many times. This chain links TRBV20-1 with TRBJ2-2; D ambiguous. The CDR3 is made up of 11 amino acids. Trimming took off 1 base at V and 6 bases at J, with 3 bases between the two ends. Germline CDR1 reads DFQATT; CDR2 reads SNEGSKA (reference sequence). The CDR3 sequence is CSARGAGELFF. As DNA, the CDR3 is TGCAGTGCTAGAGGGGCCGGGGAGCTGTTTTTT.

This CDR3 reads CASSLQGQGVEGEQFF. The CDR3 region has the DNA TGTGCCAGCAGCCTCCAGGGACAGGGAGTTGAAGGTGAGCAGTTCTTC. V and J are TRBV7-3 and TRBJ2-1; 9 positions agree with TRBD1. Trimming cost V 5 bases and J 9 bases; bases outside gene matches: 14. The CDR3 length is 16 residues. Germline V lookup: CDR1 SGHTA, CDR2 FQGTGA.

The chain has TRBV7-2 and TRBJ2-3, with 8 bases that match TRBD2. Germline trimming cut 0 bases from V and 6 bases from J; bases unmatched to any gene: 2. The CDR3 has 14 residues. Per germline, CDR1 SGHTA and CDR2 FQGNSA. Here the CDR3 reads CASSLARGADTQYF. Here the CDR3 DNA reads TGTGCCAGCAGCTTAGCGCGGGGGGCGGATACGCAGTATTTT.

In its sample, this clonotype was seen a few times. The rearrangement links TRBV20-1 to TRBJ2-3; no definite D call. Per the germline V gene, CDR1 is DFQATT and CDR2 is SNEGSKA (reference sequence). The CDR3 runs 13 residues. The CDR3 DNA sequence: TGCAGCAGACTCTCTCTCCTCACAGATACGCAGTATTTT. It encodes CSRLSLLTDTQYF.

The J gene is TRBJ1-1, the V gene TRBV15; D is ambiguous. CDR3 length: 14 amino acids. V was shortened by 1 base and J by 0 bases, with 6 bases between the two germline ends. Germline CDR1 LNHNV, CDR2 YYDKDF (reference sequence). The CDR3 spells CATSRVGVNTEAFF. The CDR3, as DNA: TGTGCCACCAGCAGAGTAGGAGTGAACACTGAAGCTTTCTTT.

This clonotype was counted only a few times. The chain employs TRBV5-1 and TRBJ2-7; D not certain. Germline lookup yields CDR1 SGHRS and CDR2 YFSETQ. CDR3 length: 13 amino acids. The V gene lost 0 bases and the J gene lost 3 bases, with 7 bases spanning the gap. In DNA, the CDR3 is TGCGCCAGCAGCTTGGAAGTGGGCTACGAGCAGTACTTC. Its translation: CASSLEVGYEQYF.

V gene TRBV6-1 combines with J gene TRBJ1-2; D unclear. Germline lookup yields CDR1 MNHNS and CDR2 SASEGT. This CDR3 comprises 15 residues. The V gene lost 1 base and the J gene lost 0 bases, with 9 bases spanning the gap. The CDR3 DNA reads TGTGCCAGCAGTGAAGAGGTGGCACCTAACTATGGCTACACCTTC. This translates into CASSEEVAPNYGYTF.

This clonotype was seen ten or more times. V gene TRBV28 combines with J gene TRBJ2-7; TRBD2 matches 7 bases. The J segment lost 2 bases and the V segment lost 7 bases, leaving 11 bases of the junction unmatched. This CDR3 is 15 amino acids long. Germline loops: CDR1 MDHEN, CDR2 SYDVKM. The CDR3 sequence: CASTLAVGLAYEQYF. The CDR3 DNA sequence: TGTGCCAGCACCCTCGCCGTCGGACTAGCCTACGAGCAGTACTTC.